Presented here are 31 T cell receptor beta chains from one specimen sequenced in a study of T cells in Graves' hyperthyroidism and ophthalmopathy. RNA transcripts provided the source from which TCR beta CDR3 regions were amplified. An initial round of RT-PCR targeting the TCR CDR3 relied on the HTBI primer set. TCRdb ran MiXCR on the multiplex PCR reads and lists one entry per CDR3 protein. The sample holds 410,000 or so distinct CDR3 sequences; about 15% are singletons and the top ten take approximately 13%. What was sequenced was blood. These receptors were obtained from a man aged 18 to 29 with Graves' ophthalmopathy.

The chain has TRBV11-3 and TRBJ2-7; D assignment may be TRBD1 or TRBD2 (5 bases each). The germline V gene encodes CDR1 SGHNT and CDR2 YENEEA. The CDR3 extends over 15 amino acids. The DNA for the CDR3 is TGTGGACTCAACGGCAACGAGGGGCCAACCTACGAGCAGTACTTC. Its protein product is CGLNGNEGPTYEQYF.

A few counts support this clonotype. V gene TRBV5-1 combines with J gene TRBJ2-5, with a weak D call TRBD1 (5 bases). V was cut by 2 bases and J by 1 base, with 24 bases left in between. Germline V gives CDR1 SGHRS, CDR2 YFSETQ. The CDR3 loop spans 19 amino acids. CDR3: CASSFTGIGSKGSQETQYF. The CDR3, as DNA: TGCGCCAGCAGCTTCACAGGTATCGGGTCTAAAGGAAGCCAAGAGACCCAGTACTTC.

V gene TRBV7-2 combines with J gene TRBJ1-2, with 10 bases lining up with TRBD1. Germline V gives CDR1 SGHTA, CDR2 FQGNSA. With 4 bases clipped from V and 7 bases from J, the junction kept 3 bases outside the gene matches. The CDR3 has 13 amino acids. CDR3 region: CASSSGTGAGYTF. CDR3 DNA: TGTGCCAGCAGCTCTGGGACAGGGGCTGGCTACACCTTC.

The CDR3, as DNA: TGTGCCAGCAGCCCCTGGGAGGCCCCAGATACGCAGTATTTT. Amino acid sequence: CASSPWEAPDTQYF. V and J are TRBV9 and TRBJ2-3; tentative D call: TRBD2 (6 bases). This CDR3 region has 14 residues. V was cut by 4 bases and J by 4 bases, with 13 bases left in between. The germline CDR1 and CDR2 sequences are SGDLS and YYNGEE.

The sample holds many counts of this clonotype. V gene TRBV6-6 combines with J gene TRBJ1-1; no clear D. The V gene's germline CDR1 is MNHNY and CDR2 SVGAGI (reference sequence). This CDR3 contains 13 residues. The V end lost 2 bases, the J end lost 0 bases, and 4 bases lay between the germline ends. CDR3 protein: CASSYEMNTEAFF. Written as DNA, the CDR3 is TGTGCCAGCAGTTACGAGATGAACACTGAAGCTTTCTTT.

This clonotype was seen many times. The gene calls are TRBV7-9 and TRBJ2-7, with TRBD1 matching over 8 bases. Germline V gene lookup returns CDR1 SEHNR and CDR2 FQNEAQ (reference sequence). J lost 3 bases, V lost 0 bases, and 7 bases had no gene match. This CDR3 spans 16 amino acids. The CDR3 here is CASSLAIGQGNYEQYF. CDR3 bases: TGTGCCAGCAGCTTAGCAATCGGACAGGGAAACTACGAGCAGTACTTC. The full variable domain, rest sourced from reference TRBV7-9 and TRBJ2-7, is DTGVSQNPRHKITKRGQNVTFRCDPISEHNRLYWYRQTLGQGPEFLTYFQNEAQLEKSRLLSDRFSAERPKGSFSTLEIQRTEQGDSAMYLCASSLAIGQGNYEQYFGPGTRLTVT.

A few counts support this clonotype. The chain has TRBV18 and TRBJ2-1; D is undetermined. The V gene lost 4 bases and the J gene lost 8 bases, with 12 bases spanning the gap. Germline CDR1 reads KGHSH; CDR2 reads LQKENI. The CDR3 is 13 amino acids. CDR3 DNA: TGTGCCAGCTCACTGCCCCCCGGCGATGAGCAGTTCTTC. Translation gives CASSLPPGDEQFF.

This clonotype was detected ten times or more. V gene TRBV11-2 combines with J gene TRBJ1-4; D possibly corresponds to TRBD1 (5 bases). Trimming left V 2 bases short and J 8 bases short, with 21 bases between. Germline V gene lookup returns CDR1 SGHAT and CDR2 FQNNGV. The length of the CDR3 is 17 residues. The CDR3: CASSLRAGRRGDEKLFF. CDR3 nucleotides: TGTGCCAGCAGCTTAAGGGCAGGGAGAAGGGGAGACGAAAAACTGTTTTTT.

The table lists this clonotype with many counts. The rearrangement uses TRBV7-9 and TRBJ2-7; D is unresolved. The CDR3 sequence is 12 residues long. CDR1 SEHNR and CDR2 FQNEAQ come from the germline V gene (reference sequence). Trimming took off 5 bases at V and 3 bases at J, with 8 bases between the two ends. CDR3 in DNA: TGTGCCAGCAGCCCATGGGACTACGAGCAGTACTTC. Its translation is CASSPWDYEQYF.

This clonotype has more than one count but fewer than ten. Sequence at one end of the junction differs from germline and may be a read error. The chain links TRBV7-7 to TRBJ2-5; 12 nucleotides match TRBD2. This CDR3 contains 16 residues. Germline CDR1 and CDR2: SSHAT and FNYEAQ (reference sequence). Here the CDR3 reads CASSRGTSGPQETQYF. The DNA for the CDR3 is TGTGCTAGCAGCCGGGGGACTAGCGGGCCCCAAGAGACCCAGTACTTC. The variable domain in full, completed from reference TRBV7-7 and TRBJ2-5, reads GAGVSQSPRYKVTKRGQDVTLRCDPISSHATLYWYQQALGQGPEFLTYFNYEAQPDKSGLPSDRFSAERPEGSISTLTIQRTEQRDSAMYRCASSRGTSGPQETQYFGPGTRLLVL.

In this sample, this clonotype turned up many times. V is TRBV3-1 and J is TRBJ1-1; TRBD1 is a possible D gene (5 bases). Germline V gene sequence: CDR1 LGHDT, CDR2 YNNKEL (reference sequence). CDR3 length: 16 amino acids. The V end lost 0 bases, the J end lost 2 bases, and 13 bases lay between the germline ends. In DNA, the CDR3 is TGTGCCAGCAGCCAAGAGACGAGGGGAGCCAACACTGAAGCTTTCTTT. The encoded protein is CASSQETRGANTEAFF.

This clonotype was detected many times. The chain uses TRBV2 and TRBJ1-2; D gene ambiguous. Germline V CDR1 and CDR2: SNHLY, FYNNEI. V lost 6 bases and J 3 bases, leaving 8 bases between the germline ends. This CDR3 region has 12 residues. DNA for the CDR3: TGTGCCAGCAGGGCGGCCGACTATGGCTACACCTTC. Amino acid sequence: CASRAADYGYTF.

On this clonotype: A read error may explain this, as a much larger clone is one base away. The gene calls are TRBV7-2 and TRBJ2-7; D remains unclear. CDR1 is SGHTA and CDR2 is FQGNSA in the germline V gene. CDR3 length equals 14 residues. CDR3 residues: CASSYIPGSYGQYF. CDR3 DNA sequence: TGTGCCAGCAGCTATATTCCCGGCTCCTACGGGCAGTACTTC. Combining the CDR3 with reference TRBV7-2 and TRBJ2-7 gives the whole variable domain GAGVSQSPSNKVTEKGKDVELRCDPISGHTALYWYRQSLGQGLEFLIYFQGNSAPDKSGLPSDRFSAERTGGSVSTLTIQRTQQEDSAVYLCASSYIPGSYGQYFGPGTRLTVT.

With regard to this clonotype: This may be a read error: a much more frequent sequence differs by one nucleotide. The rearrangement joins TRBV18 to TRBJ2-5; possibly TRBD2 for D (6 bases). Germline V gene data show CDR1 as KGHSH and CDR2 as LQKENI. This CDR3 comprises 16 residues. The CDR3, as DNA: TGTACCAGCTCCCCCTCTTGGGGGGAGAAGGAAGAGACCCAGTACTTC. As protein: CTSSPSWGEKEETQYF.

This clonotype was detected many times. The chain recombines TRBV18 with TRBJ2-3, with 9 bases identical to TRBD2. With V trimmed by 4 bases and J by 3 bases, 8 bases remained unmatched. The CDR3 sequence is 16 residues long. Germline CDR1 KGHSH, CDR2 LQKENI. The CDR3 coding sequence is TGTGCCAGCTCACGTCGTAGCGGGAGTAGAACAGATACGCAGTATTTT. Protein product: CASSRRSGSRTDTQYF.

This clonotype was observed many times. The chain joins TRBV10-3 to TRBJ2-3; 8 positions match TRBD2. The CDR3 totals 13 residues. The V segment lost 6 bases and the J segment 5 bases; nucleotides outside the gene matches: 4. Per germline, CDR1 ENHRY and CDR2 SYGVKD. The CDR3 is CAISRGGIDTQYF. The CDR3 DNA is TGTGCCATCAGCCGCGGGGGGATAGATACGCAGTATTTT.

This clonotype was detected many times. V is TRBV12-3 or TRBV12-4 and J is TRBJ2-7; D gene ambiguous. The V gene lost 7 bases and the J gene lost 6 bases, with 25 bases spanning the gap. There are 16 residues in the CDR3. In nucleotides, the CDR3 is TGTGCCAGCACCCTGGACCCGCATACAAGTCTTGGCGAGCAGTACTTC. The encoded protein is CASTLDPHTSLGEQYF.

This clonotype has a single count. V gene TRBV6-1 combines with J gene TRBJ2-1; 13 nucleotides align to TRBD2. Germline lookup yields CDR1 MNHNS and CDR2 SASEGT. The CDR3 runs 15 residues. V shed 5 bases, J shed 15 bases, and the junction held 13 bases outside the gene matches. The CDR3 DNA reads as TGTGCCAGCAGTCCTCGACTAGCGGGGGGTCTCAGAGTGTTCTTC. This gives the protein CASSPRLAGGLRVFF.

This clonotype was counted a few times. The CDR3 DNA reads TGTGCCAGCAGTGAATGGGGACAGGGTAGAAACACTGAAGCTTTCTTT. It yields the protein CASSEWGQGRNTEAFF. The chain recombines TRBV25-1 with TRBJ1-1; 9 positions match TRBD1. Germline V gene sequence: CDR1 MGHDK, CDR2 SYGVNS. J was trimmed by 2 bases and V by 1 base; bases with no gene match: 5. The CDR3 spans 16 residues.

This clonotype has at least ten counts. The J gene is TRBJ1-5, the V gene TRBV11-2, with TRBD1 matching over 10 bases. This CDR3 is 16 amino acids long. The germline CDR1 and CDR2 sequences are SGHAT and FQNNGV. V shed 1 base and J 7 bases; nucleotides not matched to a gene: 7. CDR3 sequence reads: CASSLGDRGLGQPQHF. Written as DNA, the CDR3 is TGTGCCAGCAGCTTAGGTGACAGGGGGCTCGGGCAGCCCCAGCATTTT.

The chain carries TRBV7-9 and TRBJ2-1; 11 bases are shared with TRBD2. The V segment lost 5 bases and the J segment 4 bases; nucleotides outside the gene matches: 10. This CDR3 has 17 residues. CDR1 SEHNR and CDR2 FQNEAQ come from the germline V gene (reference sequence). CDR3 sequence (DNA): TGTGCCAGCAGCGACGGCATAGCGGGAGGGCCGTACAATGAGCAGTTCTTC. Its translation: CASSDGIAGGPYNEQFF.

The J gene is TRBJ2-7, the V gene TRBV5-8; D not resolved. CDR1 is SGHTS, CDR2 YDEGEE, per germline. The V gene lost 2 bases and the J gene lost 4 bases, with 4 bases spanning the gap. The CDR3 is 11 residues long. The CDR3 sequence: CASSFYYEQYF. The CDR3 bases are TGTGCCAGCAGCTTTTATTACGAGCAGTACTTC.

This clonotype appeared many times. The chain joins TRBV3-1 to TRBJ1-2, with D unclear. V was pared by 4 bases and J by 0 bases, with 6 bases between. CDR1 LGHDT and CDR2 YNNKEL come from the germline V gene (reference sequence). The CDR3 sequence is 13 residues long. The CDR3 DNA is TGTGCCAGCAGCCCGGAGCCTAACTATGGCTACACCTTC. Amino acid sequence: CASSPEPNYGYTF. The whole variable domain, filled in from reference TRBV3-1 and TRBJ1-2, reads DTAVSQTPKYLVTQMGNDKSIKCEQNLGHDTMYWYKQDSKKFLKIMFSYNNKELIINETVPNRFSPKSPDKAHLNLHINSLELGDSAVYFCASSPEPNYGYTFGSGTRLTVV.

This chain joins TRBV24-1 and TRBJ2-3; D tentatively fits TRBD1 or TRBD2 (5 bases each). Trimming removed 9 bases from V and 6 bases from J, with 9 bases in between. The length of the CDR3 is 11 residues. Germline assignment: CDR1 KGHDR and CDR2 SFDVKD. CDR3 residues: CATSWGDTQYF. The CDR3 nucleotides read TGTGCCACCTCTTGGGGGGATACGCAGTATTTT.

This clonotype has at least ten counts. This sequence joins TRBV12-3 or TRBV12-4 and TRBJ1-1, with D hard to call. The CDR3 is 16 amino acids. The ends were cut back, 5 bases at V and 0 bases at J, with 16 bases in the middle. CDR3 protein: CASSPRRPGMNTEAFF. CDR3 DNA: TGTGCCAGCAGTCCCCGGCGCCCAGGTATGAACACTGAAGCTTTCTTT.

In its sample, this clonotype was seen many times. The rearrangement links TRBV28 to TRBJ1-5; 8 positions match TRBD1. V was clipped by 5 bases and J by 4 bases; unmatched bases: 7. Germline V gives CDR1 MDHEN, CDR2 SYDVKM. This CDR3 is built from 15 residues. In DNA form, the CDR3 reads TGTGCCAGCAGTACAGGGGGATCAAATAATCAGCCCCAGCATTTT. This translates into CASSTGGSNNQPQHF.

This clonotype occurred many times. This chain joins TRBV12-3 or TRBV12-4 and TRBJ1-5; D is uncertain. V was trimmed by 0 bases and J by 3 bases, leaving 6 bases between them. This CDR3 region has 14 residues. The CDR3 protein is CASSLAEFNQPQHF. CDR3 nucleotide sequence: TGTGCCAGCAGTTTAGCAGAGTTCAATCAGCCCCAGCATTTT.

This clonotype appeared many times. The chain uses TRBV7-2 and TRBJ1-4; a weak D match, TRBD1 (6 bases). This CDR3 is built from 14 residues. The V end was cut by 5 bases, the J end by 7 bases, with 14 bases between. Germline V gene lookup returns CDR1 SGHTA and CDR2 FQGNSA. CDR3 loop: CASSPGRGFEKLFF. The CDR3 DNA reads TGTGCCAGCAGCCCGGGGAGGGGGTTTGAAAAACTGTTTTTT.

J is TRBJ2-7 and V is TRBV4-1; TRBD1 aligns across 7 bases. CDR1 is MGHRA and CDR2 is YSYEKL in the germline V gene. This CDR3 contains 15 residues. V shed 2 bases and J 3 bases; nucleotides not matched to a gene: 7. CDR3 residues: CASSQTQHRGYEQYF. CDR3 DNA: TGCGCCAGCAGCCAAACCCAGCACAGGGGCTACGAGCAGTACTTC.

This clonotype has a handful of counts. The rearrangement joins TRBV19 to TRBJ2-3; TRBD1 matches at 9 bases. J was trimmed by 0 bases and V by 3 bases; bases with no gene match: 4. The CDR3 covers 16 residues. The germline CDR1 and CDR2 sequences are LNHDA and SQIVND (reference sequence). The CDR3 protein is CASSMPGTGSTDTQYF. Here the CDR3 DNA reads TGTGCCAGTAGTATGCCCGGGACAGGGAGCACAGATACGCAGTATTTT.

In its sample, this clonotype was seen a few times. The V and J genes are TRBV6-2 or TRBV6-3 and TRBJ1-6; D gene unclear. Trimming took off 4 bases at V and 13 bases at J, with 17 bases between the two ends. This CDR3 spans 14 amino acids. Germline V gene lookup returns CDR1 MNHEY and CDR2 SVGEGT. Written as DNA, the CDR3 is TGTGCCAGCAGTTTACTCGCTCAGTCGGCGCCCCTCCACTTT. This codes for CASSLLAQSAPLHF.